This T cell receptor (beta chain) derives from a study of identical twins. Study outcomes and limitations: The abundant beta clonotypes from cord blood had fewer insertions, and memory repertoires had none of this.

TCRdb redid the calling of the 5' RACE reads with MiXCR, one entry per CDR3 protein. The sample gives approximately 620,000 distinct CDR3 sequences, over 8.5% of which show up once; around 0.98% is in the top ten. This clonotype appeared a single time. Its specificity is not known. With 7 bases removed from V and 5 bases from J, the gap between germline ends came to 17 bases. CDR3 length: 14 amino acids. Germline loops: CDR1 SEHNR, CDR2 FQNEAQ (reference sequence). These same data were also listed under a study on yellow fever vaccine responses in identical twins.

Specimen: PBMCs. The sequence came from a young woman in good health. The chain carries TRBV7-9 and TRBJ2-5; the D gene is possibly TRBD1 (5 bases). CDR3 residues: CASTKTGAAETQYF. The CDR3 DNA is TGTGCCAGCACCAAAACTGGGGCCGCGGAGACCCAGTACTTC. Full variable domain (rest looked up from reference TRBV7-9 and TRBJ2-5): DTGVSQNPRHKITKRGQNVTFRCDPISEHNRLYWYRQTLGQGPEFLTYFQNEAQLEKSRLLSDRFSAERPKGSFSTLEIQRTEQGDSAMYLCASTKTGAAETQYFGPGTRLLVL.